This TCR beta chain was profiled in a study of blood T cell repertoires in COVID-19. As for the study in general: Sources were T cells, B-cell-depleted T cells, or PBMCs; the material itself was cDNA or gDNA.

Methods used by the authors: Reference gene primer amplification yielded estimated nucleated cell counts. Produced via immunoSEQ multiplex PCR; TCRdb's table is partial and in-frame only. D and trimming come from the DNA, and the V and J calls and clone size come from that table. The table lists roughly 230,000 clones, around four fifths of them singletons. V was pared by 5 bases and J by 8 bases, with 6 bases of the junction left unmatched. This CDR3 is built from 14 residues. Looked up from germline, CDR1 is SGHNT and CDR2 is YYREEE (reference sequence). This sequence was found in a woman of 80 years or more with COVID-19, enrolled during active disease. Material: peripheral blood. The rearrangement uses TRBV5-4 and TRBJ1-6; 8 nucleotides agree with TRBD1. In DNA, the CDR3 is TGTGCCAGCAGTTCACAGGGGGTAGATTCACCCCTCCACTTT. Translated: CASSSQGVDSPLHF.